A single T cell receptor beta chain is shown here with its context. Its matching antigen is unknown. The data were produced by immunoSEQ multiplex PCR, yet TCRdb's version contains in-frame clones alone and is incomplete. The top ten hold approximately 12% of the sample, which has tens of thousands of clones, around 71% seen once. This CDR3 region has 15 residues. The V end lost 10 bases, the J end lost 0 bases, and 13 bases lay between the germline ends. Germline assignment: CDR1 MNHEY and CDR2 SVGAGI. The entry originates in a study of vaccination effects on CD4 cells after COVID-19. The ViraFEST assay expanded antigen-specific CD4+ T cells with viral peptide pools before sequencing. At the end of over 8 days of culture, CD4+ T cells were isolated. Having tested negative for nucleocapsid antibodies, the vaccine recipients showed no prior SARS-CoV-2 infection.

This rearrangement joins TRBV6-5 to TRBJ1-6; no firm D call. The source was CD4+ T cells from PBMCs cultured with HCoV-OC43 spike peptides, collected before COVID-19 vaccination. Subset denoted: HCoV-OC43 spike overlapping peptide pool stimulation. The clonotype comes from a human donor who received a COVID-19 vaccine. The CDR3 spells CAIGAESSYNSPLHF. CDR3 DNA sequence: TGTGCCATTGGCGCAGAGAGCTCCTATAATTCACCCCTCCACTTT.